What follows describes a single TCR beta chain. Its target is unknown. Both TCR beta VDJ combination and CDR3 sequence profiling were carried out. Genomic DNA was the template for this profiling. TCRdb passed the reads through MiXCR, listing each CDR3 protein once. This table holds tens of thousands of distinct CDR3 sequences, 40% to 55% found once. This sample is part of a study of CD8+CD57+ T cells in acquired aplastic anemia. Whole-study context: DNA recovered from sorted CD4+ and CD8+ cells had a mean of roughly 3 ug. Researchers reported that healthy donors averaged about 11 million reads for CD4+ cells.

General study findings and limits: The study identified twenty-nine CD8+ CDR3 sequences shared by patients and controls. Controls and patients did not differ significantly in CD8+ Simpson's diversity.

The CDR3 extends over 14 amino acids. V was trimmed by 0 bases and J by 7 bases, leaving 12 bases between them. The V gene's germline CDR1 is SGHTA and CDR2 FQGNSA. The rearrangement links TRBV7-2 to TRBJ1-2; possibly TRBD1 for D (6 bases). The TCR was taken from a human donor in good health, serving as a control. Input material: sorted CD4+, CD8+, or CD8+CD57+ T cells (not recorded which) from PBMCs. CDR3 sequence: CASSLARGGAGYTF. The CDR3 DNA reads TGTGCCAGCAGCTTAGCGCGTGGGGGCGCTGGCTACACCTTC.